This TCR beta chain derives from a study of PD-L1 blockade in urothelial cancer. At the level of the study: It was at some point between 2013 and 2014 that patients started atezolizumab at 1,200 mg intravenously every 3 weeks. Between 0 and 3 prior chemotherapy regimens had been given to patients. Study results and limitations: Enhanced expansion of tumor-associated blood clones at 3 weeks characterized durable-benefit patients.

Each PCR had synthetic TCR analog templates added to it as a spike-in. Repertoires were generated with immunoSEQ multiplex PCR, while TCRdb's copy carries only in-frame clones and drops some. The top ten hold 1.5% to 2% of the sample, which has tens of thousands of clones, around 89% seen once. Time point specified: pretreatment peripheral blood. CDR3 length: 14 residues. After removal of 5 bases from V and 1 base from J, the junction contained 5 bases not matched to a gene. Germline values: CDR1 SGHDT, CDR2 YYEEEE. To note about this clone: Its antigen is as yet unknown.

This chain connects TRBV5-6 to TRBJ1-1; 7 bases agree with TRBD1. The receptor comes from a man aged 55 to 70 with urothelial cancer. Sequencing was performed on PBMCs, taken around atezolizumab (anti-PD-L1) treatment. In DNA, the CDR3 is TGTGCCAGCAGATTGACAGGGTCGAACACTGAAGCTTTCTTT. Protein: CASRLTGSNTEAFF.